This is a list of T cell receptor beta chains from one sample in a study of T cell repertoires in cytomegalovirus infection. MiXCR, applied by TCRdb to the reads, yields one record per CDR3 protein. The table lists about 890,000 distinct CDR3 sequences, approximately 33% of them singletons. These receptors have no identified antigens. This specimen consisted of cultured CD8+ T cells from PBMCs, obtained from culture after CMV antigen stimulation. Receptors originate from a human donor in good health (CMV status not recorded). Some clones in this sample may be carry-over from other donors' samples. CDR3s include the opening cysteine and the closing phenylalanine or tryptophan. The D gene is left open where the match is weak. Some rows have no size entry. The others give once, few or many, or a class for an expanded clone.

cdr3_aa: CASSQPKAGLSSYNEQSF
cdr3_nt: TGTGCCAGCAGCCAACCCAAAGCGGGGCTGAGCTCCTACAATGAGCAGTCCTTC
v_call: TRBV7-2
j_call: TRBJ2-1
clone_size: .
d_call: TRBD2

cdr3_aa: CASSLAEGGRETQYF
cdr3_nt: TGTGCCAGCAGCTTAGCGGAGGGCGGAAGGGAGACCCAGTACTTC
v_call: TRBV7-9
j_call: TRBJ2-5
clone_size: .
d_call: .

cdr3_aa: CASSFSRGRMNYGYTF
cdr3_nt: TGTGCCAGCAGCTTTTCCCGCGGGAGAATGAACTATGGCTACACCTTC
v_call: TRBV11-3
j_call: TRBJ1-2
clone_size: many
d_call: .

cdr3_aa: CASSHSGTGAADTQYF
cdr3_nt: TGTGCCAGCAGCCACTCCGGGACAGGGGCTGCAGATACGCAGTATTTT
v_call: TRBV13
j_call: TRBJ2-3
clone_size: few
d_call: TRBD1

cdr3_aa: CSVGGASSYEQYF
cdr3_nt: TGCAGCGTTGGAGGGGCAAGCTCCTACGAGCAGTACTTC
v_call: TRBV29-1
j_call: TRBJ2-7
clone_size: .
d_call: .

cdr3_aa: CASSEGTTNYGYTF
cdr3_nt: TGTGCCAGCAGTGAGGGTACTACAAACTATGGCTACACCTTC
v_call: TRBV2
j_call: TRBJ1-2
clone_size: .
d_call: .

cdr3_aa: CAITEGWGGYGYTF
cdr3_nt: TGTGCCATCACGGAGGGCTGGGGAGGCTATGGCTACACCTTC
v_call: TRBV10-3
j_call: TRBJ1-2
clone_size: few
d_call: .

cdr3_aa: CASSPRTSGETQYF
cdr3_nt: TGTGCCAGCAGTCCTCGGACTAGCGGAGAGACCCAGTACTTC
v_call: TRBV27
j_call: TRBJ2-5
clone_size: .
d_call: TRBD2

cdr3_aa: CASGTGHRNTEAFF
cdr3_nt: TGTGCCAGCGGGACGGGACACAGGAACACTGAAGCTTTCTTT
v_call: TRBV27
j_call: TRBJ1-1
clone_size: few
d_call: .

cdr3_aa: CSARTGTGNTIYF
cdr3_nt: TGCAGTGCTCGGACAGGGACTGGAAACACCATATATTTT
v_call: TRBV20-1
j_call: TRBJ1-3
clone_size: .
d_call: TRBD1

cdr3_aa: CASSQVAGDGYTF
cdr3_nt: TGCGCCAGCAGCCAAGTTGCGGGGGACGGCTACACCTTC
v_call: TRBV4-1
j_call: TRBJ1-2
clone_size: .
d_call: .

cdr3_aa: CASNGRYTDTQYF
cdr3_nt: TGTGCCAGCAATGGCAGATACACAGATACGCAGTATTTT
v_call: TRBV7-9
j_call: TRBJ2-3
clone_size: .
d_call: .

cdr3_aa: CASSLSYGQPQHF
cdr3_nt: TGTGCCAGCAGCTTATCATATGGTCAGCCCCAGCATTTT
v_call: TRBV7-9
j_call: TRBJ1-5
clone_size: .
d_call: .

cdr3_aa: CAGGGGNEQYF
cdr3_nt: TGCGCCGGTGGCGGGGGAAACGAGCAGTACTTC
v_call: TRBV10-2
j_call: TRBJ2-7
clone_size: .
d_call: TRBD2

cdr3_aa: CASSVLDSDVTYEQYF
cdr3_nt: TGTGCCAGCAGTGTACTAGATTCGGATGTCACCTACGAGCAGTACTTC
v_call: TRBV6-1
j_call: TRBJ2-7
clone_size: .
d_call: .

cdr3_aa: CASSWDRGHEQYF
cdr3_nt: TGTGCCAGCAGCTGGGACAGGGGCCACGAGCAGTACTTC
v_call: TRBV5-6
j_call: TRBJ2-7
clone_size: few
d_call: TRBD1

cdr3_aa: CASSGTSGGHNEQFF
cdr3_nt: TGTGCCAGCAGTGGGACTAGCGGGGGCCACAATGAGCAGTTCTTC
v_call: TRBV7-2
j_call: TRBJ2-1
clone_size: many
d_call: TRBD2

cdr3_aa: CASPKGDPNTGELFF
cdr3_nt: TGTGCCAGCCCGAAGGGCGATCCTAACACCGGGGAGCTGTTTTTT
v_call: TRBV7-8
j_call: TRBJ2-2
clone_size: many
d_call: .